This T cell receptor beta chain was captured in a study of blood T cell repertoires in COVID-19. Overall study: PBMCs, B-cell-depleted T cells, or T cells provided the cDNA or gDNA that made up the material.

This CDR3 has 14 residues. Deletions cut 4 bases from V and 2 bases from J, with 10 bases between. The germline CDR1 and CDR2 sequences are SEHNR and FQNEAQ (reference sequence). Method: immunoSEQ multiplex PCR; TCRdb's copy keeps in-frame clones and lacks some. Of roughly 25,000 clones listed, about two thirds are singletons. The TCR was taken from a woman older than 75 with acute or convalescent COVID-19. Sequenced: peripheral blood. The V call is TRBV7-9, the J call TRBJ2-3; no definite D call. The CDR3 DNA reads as TGTGCCAGCAGCTCTTCGACTCACACAGATACGCAGTATTTT. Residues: CASSSSTHTDTQYF.